This TCR beta chain comes out of a study of blood T cells in healthy people across ages. In its sample, this clonotype was seen a few times. Germline V lookup: CDR1 LGHDT, CDR2 YNNKEL (reference sequence). The CDR3 sequence is 14 residues long. The ends were cut back, 6 bases at V and 2 bases at J, with 14 bases in the middle. Primed by a sample-barcoded 5' primer and a J-beta primer mix, a second PCR proceeded for 7 to 11 cycles. TCRdb analysed the 5' RACE reads with MiXCR anew, one entry per CDR3 protein. The sample shows approximately 940,000 distinct CDR3 sequences, 48% of them seen only once. Sequenced sample: blood. The V call is TRBV3-1, the J call TRBJ2-7; D tentatively reads TRBD1 or TRBD2 (5 bases each). The sequence derives from a man aged 25 to 40 in good health. CDR3 DNA sequence: TGTGCCAGCAGGCAGCAAGGGACCACCTACGAGCAGTACTTC. It encodes CASRQQGTTYEQYF.